Listed below are T cell receptor beta chains from one sample, sequenced in a study of T-cell reconstitution after alpha-beta-depleted transplantation in children. TCRdb re-called the PCR reads through MiXCR, storing one row per CDR3 protein. The data hold 450,000 to 600,000 distinct CDR3 sequences, with approximately 10% observed a single time. The source was PBMCs, collected before TCRalphabeta/CD19-depleted stem cell transplant. The source of these receptors is a child aged 2-15 years with inherited bone marrow failure, due to receive a stem cell transplant. Each CDR3 is given with its conserved first and last residue. The D gene is left open where the match is weak. Expanded clones are given a class, and other clones once, few, many or no size at all.

d_gene: .; v_gene: TRBV12-3/TRBV12-4; j_gene: TRBJ2-3; abundance: many; len: 14; CDR3aa: CASSRPSNTDTQYF; CDR3nt: TGTGCCAGCAGCCGACCATCTAACACAGATACGCAGTATTTT
d_gene: .; v_gene: TRBV18; j_gene: TRBJ2-7; abundance: .; len: 15; CDR3aa: CASSPVSGLPYEQYF; CDR3nt: TGTGCCAGCTCACCAGTAAGCGGGCTTCCCTACGAGCAGTACTTC
d_gene: .; v_gene: TRBV18; j_gene: TRBJ1-3; abundance: .; len: 14; CDR3aa: CASSDRNSGNTIYF; CDR3nt: TGTGCCAGCTCGGACCGGAACTCTGGAAACACCATATATTTT
d_gene: .; v_gene: TRBV20-1; j_gene: TRBJ2-1; abundance: many; len: 10; CDR3aa: CSANRHEQFF; CDR3nt: TGCAGTGCTAATCGACATGAGCAGTTCTTC
d_gene: .; v_gene: TRBV29-1; j_gene: TRBJ2-2; abundance: few; len: 13; CDR3aa: CSVRASNTGELFF; CDR3nt: TGCAGCGTCCGGGCCTCGAACACCGGGGAGCTGTTTTTT
d_gene: TRBD1; v_gene: TRBV6-5; j_gene: TRBJ2-1; abundance: many; len: 16; CDR3aa: CASSWTGRMKGNEQFF; CDR3nt: TGTGCCAGCAGCTGGACAGGGCGGATGAAGGGCAATGAGCAGTTCTTC
d_gene: TRBD1; v_gene: TRBV12-3/TRBV12-4; j_gene: TRBJ2-7; abundance: many; len: 14; CDR3aa: CASTWTGNTYEQYF; CDR3nt: TGTGCCAGCACCTGGACAGGCAACACCTACGAGCAGTACTTC
d_gene: .; v_gene: TRBV19; j_gene: TRBJ2-1; abundance: .; len: 13; CDR3aa: CASSGVSYNEQFF; CDR3nt: TGTGCCAGTAGCGGGGTCTCCTACAATGAGCAGTTCTTC
d_gene: .; v_gene: TRBV5-1; j_gene: TRBJ2-3; abundance: .; len: 13; CDR3aa: CASRVEGTDTQYF; CDR3nt: TGCGCCAGCAGGGTGGAGGGCACAGATACGCAGTATTTT
d_gene: TRBD1; v_gene: TRBV7-8; j_gene: TRBJ2-1; abundance: many; len: 16; CDR3aa: CASSLGTGSSYNEQFF; CDR3nt: TGTGCCAGCAGCTTAGGGACAGGGAGCTCCTACAATGAGCAGTTCTTC
d_gene: .; v_gene: TRBV6-5; j_gene: TRBJ2-3; abundance: many; len: 17; CDR3aa: CASSLGFSIVPGDTQYF; CDR3nt: TGTGCCAGCAGTTTAGGGTTCAGTATCGTACCGGGAGATACGCAGTATTTT
d_gene: TRBD2; v_gene: TRBV7-2; j_gene: TRBJ2-3; abundance: few; len: 15; CDR3aa: CASSSQGGRPDTQYF; CDR3nt: TGTGCCAGCAGCTCCCAGGGCGGGAGGCCAGATACGCAGTATTTT
d_gene: TRBD2; v_gene: TRBV5-6; j_gene: TRBJ2-1; abundance: once; len: 15; CDR3aa: CASSLTPASGNEQFF; CDR3nt: TGTGCCAGCAGCTTGACTCCCGCTAGCGGGAATGAGCAGTTCTTC
d_gene: .; v_gene: TRBV18; j_gene: TRBJ2-4; abundance: .; len: 15; CDR3aa: CASSPPGTGADIQYF; CDR3nt: TGTGCCAGCTCACCACCTGGGACGGGAGCAGACATTCAGTACTTC
d_gene: TRBD1; v_gene: TRBV7-6; j_gene: TRBJ1-4; abundance: many; len: 14; CDR3aa: CASGPGQESVGLFF; CDR3nt: TGTGCCAGCGGTCCGGGACAGGAGTCGGTTGGACTGTTTTTT
d_gene: .; v_gene: TRBV30; j_gene: TRBJ2-4; abundance: .; len: 12; CDR3aa: CAWSGSRTRQYF; CDR3nt: TGTGCCTGGAGTGGGTCTAGGACCCGACAGTACTTC
d_gene: .; v_gene: TRBV29-1; j_gene: TRBJ2-3; abundance: .; len: 15; CDR3aa: CSVDFAGSGTDTQYF; CDR3nt: TGCAGCGTTGATTTTGCCGGGAGCGGGACAGATACGCAGTATTTT
d_gene: TRBD1; v_gene: TRBV12-3/TRBV12-4; j_gene: TRBJ1-5; abundance: many; len: 15; CDR3aa: CASSPQGARDQPQHF; CDR3nt: TGTGCCAGCAGTCCTCAGGGGGCGCGTGATCAGCCCCAGCATTTT
d_gene: .; v_gene: TRBV12-3/TRBV12-4; j_gene: TRBJ1-2; abundance: many; len: 15; CDR3aa: CASTPGGGLNYGYTF; CDR3nt: TGTGCCAGCACCCCCGGGGGGGGGCTTAACTATGGCTACACCTTC
d_gene: TRBD1; v_gene: TRBV27; j_gene: TRBJ1-5; abundance: few; len: 15; CDR3aa: CASSLGQGANQPQHF; CDR3nt: TGTGCCAGCAGCCTGGGACAGGGGGCTAATCAGCCCCAGCATTTT
d_gene: TRBD2; v_gene: TRBV2; j_gene: TRBJ2-7; abundance: many; len: 18; CDR3aa: CASSPAPLLAGGPHEQYF; CDR3nt: TGTGCCAGCAGTCCAGCCCCTCTTTTAGCGGGAGGGCCGCACGAGCAGTACTTC
d_gene: TRBD2; v_gene: TRBV7-2; j_gene: TRBJ2-3; abundance: many; len: 17; CDR3aa: CASSLGSGTSGRNTQYF; CDR3nt: TGTGCCAGCAGCTTAGGTTCCGGGACTAGCGGGAGGAATACGCAGTATTTT
d_gene: .; v_gene: TRBV11-2; j_gene: TRBJ2-7; abundance: .; len: 19; CDR3aa: CASSLDRGVVGRLYYEQYF; CDR3nt: TGTGCCAGCAGCTTAGATAGGGGGGTGGTCGGGAGACTTTACTACGAGCAGTACTTC
d_gene: TRBD2; v_gene: TRBV20-1; j_gene: TRBJ2-7; abundance: .; len: 13; CDR3aa: CSARLAETYDQYF; CDR3nt: TGCAGTGCTAGGCTAGCGGAGACCTACGACCAGTACTTC
d_gene: TRBD1; v_gene: TRBV7-6; j_gene: TRBJ2-7; abundance: many; len: 16; CDR3aa: CASSIVGGQGRDEQYF; CDR3nt: TGTGCCAGCAGCATAGTCGGGGGACAGGGAAGGGACGAGCAGTACTTC
d_gene: TRBD1; v_gene: TRBV11-1; j_gene: TRBJ2-6; abundance: few; len: 18; CDR3aa: CASSRPGQGSSGANVLTF; CDR3nt: TGTGCCAGCAGCCGACCGGGACAGGGCAGCTCTGGGGCCAACGTCCTGACTTTC
d_gene: .; v_gene: TRBV4-3; j_gene: TRBJ1-2; abundance: few; len: 16; CDR3aa: CASSQFNDGRNYGYTF; CDR3nt: TGCGCCAGCAGCCAGTTTAACGACGGCAGGAACTATGGCTACACCTTC
d_gene: .; v_gene: TRBV10-3; j_gene: TRBJ1-1; abundance: many; len: 16; CDR3aa: CAISESRGAPNTEAFF; CDR3nt: TGTGCCATCAGTGAGTCTAGAGGGGCGCCGAACACTGAAGCTTTCTTT
d_gene: .; v_gene: TRBV18; j_gene: TRBJ1-1; abundance: .; len: 14; CDR3aa: CASSPYLSDTEAFF; CDR3nt: TGTGCCAGCTCACCCTACTTATCGGACACTGAAGCTTTCTTT
d_gene: .; v_gene: TRBV27; j_gene: TRBJ2-2; abundance: many; len: 13; CDR3aa: CASSWTYGGELFF; CDR3nt: TGTGCCAGCAGTTGGACTTATGGCGGGGAGCTGTTTTTT
d_gene: TRBD2; v_gene: TRBV27; j_gene: TRBJ2-3; abundance: .; len: 16; CDR3aa: CATWVSGTSLTDTQYF; CDR3nt: TGTGCCACCTGGGTTAGCGGGACATCATTGACAGATACGCAGTATTTT
d_gene: .; v_gene: TRBV4-1; j_gene: TRBJ1-1; abundance: many; len: 17; CDR3aa: CASSQDLFRALNTEAFF; CDR3nt: TGCGCCAGCAGCCAAGATCTATTTCGGGCCCTGAACACTGAAGCTTTCTTT
d_gene: TRBD1; v_gene: TRBV6-5; j_gene: TRBJ2-5; abundance: many; len: 16; CDR3aa: CASSYPGQGGEETQYF; CDR3nt: TGTGCCAGCAGTTACCCGGGACAGGGGGGGGAGGAGACCCAGTACTTC
d_gene: .; v_gene: TRBV12-3/TRBV12-4; j_gene: TRBJ2-7; abundance: many; len: 14; CDR3aa: CASSFGWGAHEQYF; CDR3nt: TGTGCCAGCAGTTTTGGGTGGGGGGCCCACGAGCAGTACTTC
d_gene: .; v_gene: TRBV12-3/TRBV12-4; j_gene: TRBJ2-7; abundance: many; len: 14; CDR3aa: CASSSGQSFYEQYF; CDR3nt: TGTGCCAGCAGTTCGGGACAAAGTTTTTACGAGCAGTACTTC
d_gene: TRBD2; v_gene: TRBV5-6; j_gene: TRBJ2-3; abundance: many; len: 14; CDR3aa: CASRALGEGDTQYF; CDR3nt: TGTGCCAGCAGGGCACTAGGGGAGGGAGATACGCAGTATTTT
d_gene: .; v_gene: TRBV7-2; j_gene: TRBJ1-1; abundance: few; len: 15; CDR3aa: CASSSNPTGNTEAFF; CDR3nt: TGTGCCAGCAGCTCCAACCCGACCGGGAACACTGAAGCTTTCTTT
d_gene: .; v_gene: TRBV25-1; j_gene: TRBJ2-1; abundance: many; len: 14; CDR3aa: CASGDLTFYNEQFF; CDR3nt: TGTGCCAGCGGCGACCTTACATTCTACAATGAGCAGTTCTTC
d_gene: TRBD2; v_gene: TRBV2; j_gene: TRBJ2-7; abundance: few; len: 15; CDR3aa: CASSEATSGSYEQYF; CDR3nt: TGTGCCAGCAGTGAAGCGACTAGCGGCTCCTACGAGCAGTACTTC
d_gene: TRBD1; v_gene: TRBV24-1; j_gene: TRBJ2-6; abundance: .; len: 13; CDR3aa: CATGTAGANVLTF; CDR3nt: TGTGCCACCGGGACAGCTGGGGCCAACGTCCTGACTTTC
d_gene: TRBD1; v_gene: TRBV4-3; j_gene: TRBJ2-1; abundance: many; len: 13; CDR3aa: CASSQDPGTGEFF; CDR3nt: TGCGCCAGCAGCCAAGACCCCGGGACAGGGGAGTTCTTC
d_gene: .; v_gene: TRBV7-2; j_gene: TRBJ2-1; abundance: many; len: 12; CDR3aa: CASSFSINEQFF; CDR3nt: TGTGCCAGCAGCTTTAGTATCAATGAGCAGTTCTTC
d_gene: .; v_gene: TRBV12-3/TRBV12-4; j_gene: TRBJ2-2; abundance: many; len: 12; CDR3aa: CASRQNTGELFF; CDR3nt: TGTGCCAGCAGGCAGAACACCGGGGAGCTGTTTTTT
d_gene: .; v_gene: TRBV28; j_gene: TRBJ2-5; abundance: .; len: 12; CDR3aa: CASSSSGWTQYF; CDR3nt: TGTGCCAGCAGTTCCTCAGGGTGGACCCAGTACTTC
d_gene: TRBD1; v_gene: TRBV5-1; j_gene: TRBJ1-1; abundance: .; len: 15; CDR3aa: CASSVQGTVNTEAFF; CDR3nt: TGCGCCAGCAGCGTACAGGGGACAGTGAACACTGAAGCTTTCTTT
d_gene: .; v_gene: TRBV19; j_gene: TRBJ1-2; abundance: .; len: 12; CDR3aa: CASSLRSAGYTF; CDR3nt: TGTGCCAGTAGTCTACGGTCTGCGGGCTACACCTTC
d_gene: .; v_gene: TRBV20-1; j_gene: TRBJ2-7; abundance: many; len: 16; CDR3aa: CSARDFIRAGAYEQYF; CDR3nt: TGCAGTGCTAGAGATTTCATCAGGGCAGGCGCTTACGAGCAGTACTTC